This T cell receptor beta chain was identified during a study of CD8 T cells in Susac syndrome. Study results and limitations: That the number of individuals in its TCR sequencing and HLA analysis was relatively small was acknowledged by the study.

Random-hexamer reverse transcription was applied to about 0.45 to 1 ug RNA. Multiplex immunoSEQ PCR targeted 54 Vbeta and 13 Jbeta TCR beta segments. TCRdb itself ran the immunoSEQ multiplex PCR reads through MiXCR, one entry per CDR3 protein. The sample lists a few hundred thousand distinct CDR3 sequences; approximately 95% were seen once. In germline, CDR1 is SQVTM, CDR2 ANQGSEA. V was pared by 7 bases and J by 0 bases, with 9 bases between. The CDR3 is 13 amino acids. On this clonotype: Its antigen is currently unknown.

While CD8+ and CD4+ T cells were isolated negatively, TEMRA cells were enriched by FACS. The rearrangement links TRBV29-1 to TRBJ1-4; D is unresolved. The source is a human donor with multiple sclerosis. The sequenced material came from CD4+ T cells from PBMCs. In DNA form, the CDR3 reads TGCAGCGCAAGACCAACAACTAATGAAAAACTGTTTTTT. It codes for CSARPTTNEKLFF.